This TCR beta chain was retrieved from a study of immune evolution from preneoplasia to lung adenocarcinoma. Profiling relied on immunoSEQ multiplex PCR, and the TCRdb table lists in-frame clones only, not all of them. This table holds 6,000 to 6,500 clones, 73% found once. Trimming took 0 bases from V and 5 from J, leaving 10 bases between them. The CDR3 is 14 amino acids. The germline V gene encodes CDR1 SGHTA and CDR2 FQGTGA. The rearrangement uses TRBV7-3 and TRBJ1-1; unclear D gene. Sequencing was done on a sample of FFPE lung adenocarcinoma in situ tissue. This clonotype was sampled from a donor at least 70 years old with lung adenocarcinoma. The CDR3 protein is CASSLTGGGTEAFF. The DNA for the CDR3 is TGTGCCAGCAGCTTAACGGGAGGAGGGACTGAAGCTTTCTTT.